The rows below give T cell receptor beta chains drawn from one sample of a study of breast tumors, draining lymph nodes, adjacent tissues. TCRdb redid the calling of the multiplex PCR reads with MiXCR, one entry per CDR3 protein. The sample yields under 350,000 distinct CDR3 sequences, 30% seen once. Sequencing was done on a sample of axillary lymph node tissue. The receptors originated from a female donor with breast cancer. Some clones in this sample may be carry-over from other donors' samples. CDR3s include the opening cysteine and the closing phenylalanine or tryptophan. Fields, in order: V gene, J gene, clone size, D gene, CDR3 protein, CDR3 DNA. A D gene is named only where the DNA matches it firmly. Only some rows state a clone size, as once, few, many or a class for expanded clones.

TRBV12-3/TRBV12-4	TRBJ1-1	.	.	CASSPLSGTKDTEAFF	TGTGCCAGCAGTCCTCTCTCCGGGACAAAAGACACTGAAGCTTTCTTT
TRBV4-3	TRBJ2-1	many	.	CASSLQTQNNEQFF	TGCGCCAGCAGCCTCCAGACACAGAACAATGAGCAGTTCTTC
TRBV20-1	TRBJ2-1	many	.	CSAREASRYNEQFF	TGCAGTGCTAGAGAGGCTAGCAGATACAATGAGCAGTTCTTC
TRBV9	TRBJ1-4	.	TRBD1	CASSVVDEGAREKLFF	TGTGCCAGCAGCGTAGTAGACGAGGGGGCGAGAGAAAAACTGTTTTTT
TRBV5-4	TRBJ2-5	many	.	CASSSRRTQYF	TGTGCCAGCAGCTCTCGACGAACCCAGTACTTC
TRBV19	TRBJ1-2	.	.	CASSNSGVAGHTF	TGCGCCAGTAGTAACTCGGGGGTGGCTGGCCACACCTTC
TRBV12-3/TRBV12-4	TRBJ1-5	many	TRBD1	CASSWTGGSQPQHF	TGTGCCAGCAGTTGGACAGGGGGCTCTCAGCCCCAGCATTTT
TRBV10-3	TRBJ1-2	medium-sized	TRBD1	CAISGRGQRTYTF	TGTGCCATCAGTGGGCGGGGACAGCGGACCTACACCTTC
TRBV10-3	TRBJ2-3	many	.	CAIKTRSTDTQYF	TGTGCCATCAAAACGAGAAGCACAGATACGCAGTATTTT
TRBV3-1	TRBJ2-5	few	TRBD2	CASKASGIQETQYF	TGTGCCAGCAAGGCTAGCGGGATACAAGAGACCCAGTACTTC
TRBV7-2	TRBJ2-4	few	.	CASSSSGGNIQYF	TGTGCCAGCAGCTCGTCAGGGGGGAACATTCAGTACTTC
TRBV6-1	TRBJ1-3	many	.	CASSEGFSGNTIYF	TGTGCCAGCAGTGAGGGGTTTTCCGGAAACACCATATATTTT
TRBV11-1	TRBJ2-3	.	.	CASSLADTPYF	TGTGCCAGCAGCTTGGCAGATACGCCGTATTTT
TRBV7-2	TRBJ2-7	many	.	CASSTTPAAYEQYF	TGTGCCAGCAGCACAACCCCTGCCGCCTACGAGCAGTACTTC
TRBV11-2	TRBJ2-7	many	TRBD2	CASSLGHLAGAYEQYF	TGTGCCAGCAGCTTAGGTCACCTAGCGGGGGCCTACGAGCAGTACTTC
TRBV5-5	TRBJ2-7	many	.	CASSLADYEQYF	TGTGCCAGCAGCTTAGCGGACTACGAGCAGTACTTC
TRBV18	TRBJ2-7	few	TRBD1	CASSPPGQLGSEQYF	TGTGCCAGCTCCCCACCGGGACAGCTGGGCTCCGAGCAGTACTTC
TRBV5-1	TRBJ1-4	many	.	CASSPGGLATNEKLFF	TGCGCTAGCAGCCCCGGGGGGCTTGCAACTAATGAAAAACTGTTTTTT
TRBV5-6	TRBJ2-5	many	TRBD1	CASSVGRDRVYQETQYF	TGTGCCAGCAGCGTAGGCCGGGACAGGGTGTACCAAGAGACCCAGTACTTC
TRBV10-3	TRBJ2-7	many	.	CAISEGTDTYEQYF	TGTGCCATCAGTGAGGGGACGGACACCTACGAGCAGTACTTC
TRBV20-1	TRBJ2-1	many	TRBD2	CSAPTSGRVDEQFF	TGCAGTGCTCCGACTAGCGGGAGGGTCGATGAGCAGTTCTTC
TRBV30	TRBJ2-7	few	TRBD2	CAWSVPPVGGRGYEQYF	TGTGCCTGGAGTGTACCCCCAGTGGGCGGGAGGGGTTACGAGCAGTACTTC
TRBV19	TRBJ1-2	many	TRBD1	CASTYSTGGGYTF	TGTGCCAGTACCTACTCGACAGGGGGTGGCTACACCTTC
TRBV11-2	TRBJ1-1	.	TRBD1	CASRGQALMNTEAFF	TGTGCCAGCCGCGGACAGGCCCTTATGAACACTGAAGCTTTCTTT
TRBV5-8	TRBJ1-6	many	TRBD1	CASSLAGGGNSPLHF	TGTGCCAGCAGCTTGGCAGGGGGCGGGAATTCACCCCTCCACTTT
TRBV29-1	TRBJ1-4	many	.	CSVSVSAQLFF	TGCAGCGTTTCCGTCTCGGCCCAACTGTTTTTT
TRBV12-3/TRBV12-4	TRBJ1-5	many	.	CASRGSNQPQHF	TGTGCCAGCAGAGGAAGCAATCAGCCCCAGCATTTT
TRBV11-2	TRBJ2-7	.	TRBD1	CASSLRGQPSSYEQYF	TGTGCCAGCAGCTTAAGGGGACAGCCGAGCTCCTACGAGCAGTACTTC
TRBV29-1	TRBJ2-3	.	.	CSVATPARTDTQYF	TGCAGCGTGGCGACCCCCGCACGGACAGATACGCAGTATTTT
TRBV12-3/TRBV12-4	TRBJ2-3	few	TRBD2	CASSQRLAGDVADTQYF	TGTGCCAGCAGTCAAAGACTAGCGGGAGATGTGGCAGATACGCAGTATTTT
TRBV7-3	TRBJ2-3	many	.	CASSSDLGADTQYF	TGTGCCAGCAGCTCGGACCTGGGGGCAGATACGCAGTATTTT
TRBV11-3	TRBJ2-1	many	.	CASSLLVGNEQFF	TGTGCCAGCAGCTTACTAGTAGGCAATGAGCAGTTCTTC
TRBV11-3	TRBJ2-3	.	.	CASSLDPLATQYF	TGTGCCAGCAGCTTAGACCCTTTAGCTACGCAGTATTTT
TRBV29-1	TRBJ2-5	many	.	CSVEAPRIQETQYF	TGCAGCGTTGAAGCCCCCCGCATCCAAGAGACCCAGTACTTC
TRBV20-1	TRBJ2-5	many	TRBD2	CSAPRSGRVQETQYF	TGCAGTGCCCCGCGGTCCGGGAGGGTTCAAGAGACCCAGTACTTC
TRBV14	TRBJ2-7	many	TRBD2	CASSLSVPGLAGINYEQYF	TGTGCCAGCAGCCTAAGCGTACCGGGACTAGCGGGCATTAACTACGAGCAGTACTTC
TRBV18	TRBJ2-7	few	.	CASSITDAEQYF	TGTGCCAGCTCAATCACGGACGCAGAGCAGTACTTC
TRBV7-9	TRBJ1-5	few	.	CASGGANQPQHF	TGTGCCAGCGGGGGGGCGAATCAGCCCCAGCATTTT
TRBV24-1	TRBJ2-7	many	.	CATSVPGFPYEQYF	TGTGCCACCAGTGTCCCAGGGTTCCCCTACGAGCAGTACTTC
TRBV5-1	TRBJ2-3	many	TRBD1	CASSLESWDRETDTQYF	TGCGCCAGCAGCTTGGAATCTTGGGACAGGGAGACAGATACGCAGTATTTT
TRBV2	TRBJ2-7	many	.	CASIQGYLRHYEQYF	TGTGCCAGCATTCAGGGGTATTTACGGCACTACGAGCAGTACTTC
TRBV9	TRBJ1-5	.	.	CASSSAGTSGRNGEQPQHF	TGTGCCAGCAGCTCAGCCGGGACTAGCGGGAGGAACGGGGAGCAGCCCCAGCATTTT
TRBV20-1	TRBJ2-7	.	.	CSAKLATTYEQYF	TGCAGTGCCAAACTCGCGACCACCTACGAGCAGTACTTC
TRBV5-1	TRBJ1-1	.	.	CASSLGVDTEAFF	TGCGCCAGCAGCTTGGGGGTTGACACTGAAGCTTTCTTT
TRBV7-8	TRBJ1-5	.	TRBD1	CASSSVGGRWGDSYNEHF	TGTGCCAGCAGCTCAGTGGGAGGGAGGTGGGGGGACAGTTACAATGAGCATTTT
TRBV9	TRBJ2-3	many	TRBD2	CASSVDSGGLRDTQYF	TGTGCCAGCAGCGTAGACTCGGGAGGGCTGAGAGATACGCAGTATTTT
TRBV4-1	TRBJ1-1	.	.	CASSQDWGQVLKQAFF	TGCGCCAGCAGCCAAGATTGGGGGCAGGTCCTAAAACAGGCTTTCTTT
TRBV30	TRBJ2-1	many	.	CALGRLAGQEQFF	TGTGCTCTCGGAAGGTTGGCGGGACAGGAGCAGTTCTTC
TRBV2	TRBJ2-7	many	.	CASSDPSEQYF	TGTGCCAGCAGTGATCCGTCCGAGCAGTACTTC
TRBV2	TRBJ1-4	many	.	CASRLGEDEKLFF	TGTGCCAGCAGGCTAGGAGAGGACGAAAAACTGTTTTTT
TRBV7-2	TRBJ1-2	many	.	CASSYRTDGFNYGYTF	TGTGCCAGCAGCTACCGGACAGATGGGTTTAACTATGGCTACACCTTC
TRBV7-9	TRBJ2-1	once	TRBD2	CASRLAGRNEQFF	TGTGCCAGTCGACTAGCGGGAAGGAATGAGCAGTTCTTC